A single T cell receptor beta chain is shown here with its context. As yet, its antigen is unknown. This CDR3 is 14 amino acids long. Trimming pared 7 bases from V and 1 base from J, leaving 12 bases between. The germline V gene has CDR1 MDHEN and CDR2 SYDVKM. Primers included in the PCR were 60 Vbeta and 13 Jbeta primers. The protocol was immunoSEQ multiplex PCR, while the TCRdb copy is restricted to in-frame clones and leaves out a portion. The table lists 150,000 or so clones, about 80% of them singletons. This sample is part of a study of cytomegalovirus exposure and HLA in healthy donors. Study outcomes and limitations: Across donors, presence/absence analyses took sequencing depth to be roughly uniform. Some segments of the V type, notably TRBV6-2 and TRBV6-3, were excluded as indistinguishable. Trimming of TCR beta V- and J-genes showed a link, identified in a later analysis, to a missense DCLRE1C variant.

The sample comprised PBMCs. The rearrangement joins TRBV28 to TRBJ2-3; D may be TRBD1 (5 bases). The receptor's source is a young man in good health and CMV-seropositive. CDR3 residues: CASTQGGGTDTQYF. DNA of the CDR3: TGTGCCAGCACGCAGGGTGGGGGCACAGATACGCAGTATTTT. The complete variable domain, with remaining parts taken from reference TRBV28 and TRBJ2-3, reads DVKVTQSSRYLVKRTGEKVFLECVQDMDHENMFWYRQDPGLGLRLIYFSYDVKMKEKGDIPEGYSVSREKKERFSLILESASTNQTSMYLCASTQGGGTDTQYFGPGTRLTVL.